The 5 T cell receptor beta chains presented below share a single source sample, sequenced in a study of shared T cell receptors in the human thymus. Data came from immunoSEQ multiplex PCR; TCRdb stores just in-frame clones and leaves some out. The table includes about 660,000 clones, 88% detected once. These data also formed part of another study, on human thymus T cells.

Sequencing was performed on thymocytes. Every receptor here comes from a boy under three years old with a congenital heart defect.

V gene TRBV5-6 combines with J gene TRBJ2-3, with 9 bases fitting TRBD2. The CDR3 runs to 19 residues. Germline lookup yields CDR1 SGHDT and CDR2 YYEEEE. V lost 0 bases to trimming and J lost 0 bases; unmatched junction nucleotides: 11. CDR3: CASSLALSMGLASTDTQYF. CDR3 sequence (DNA): TGTGCCAGCAGCTTGGCGCTTTCTATGGGACTAGCCAGCACAGATACGCAGTATTTT.

The rearrangement links TRBV23-1 to TRBJ2-7, with 7 bases lining up with TRBD1. TRBV23-1 is marked as an open reading frame, function uncertain. The CDR3 sequence is 18 residues long. Trimming cost V 4 bases and J 0 bases; bases outside gene matches: 15. The CDR3 reads CASSLGQAPLVYSYEQYF. The CDR3, as DNA: TGCGCCAGCAGTCTCGGACAGGCTCCCCTCGTCTACTCCTACGAGCAGTACTTC.

The gene calls are TRBV12-5 and TRBJ2-7; 9 bases map to TRBD1. Germline values: CDR1 LGHNT, CDR2 FRNRAP. V trimming: 5 bases; J trimming: 5 bases; junction bases outside the gene matches: 16. The CDR3 covers 17 residues. In DNA, the CDR3 is TGTGCTAGTGGTCCGCCCACCCGGGGACAGGGATACCACGAGCAGTACTTC. Protein: CASGPPTRGQGYHEQYF.

V and J are TRBV14 and TRBJ2-1, with 8 bases identical to TRBD2. The CDR3 totals 15 residues. In germline, CDR1 is SGHDN, CDR2 FVKESK. V dropped 0 bases and J dropped 4; count of bases not matched to a gene: 2. In DNA form, the CDR3 reads TGTGCCAGCAGCCAAGACCGCGGGGGGTACAATGAGCAGTTCTTC. It encodes CASSQDRGGYNEQFF.

The chain couples TRBV7-6 to TRBJ2-1; 8 bases are a match to TRBD2. J lost 5 bases, V lost 5 bases, and 8 bases had no gene match. This CDR3 is built from 15 residues. Germline CDR1 reads SGHVS; CDR2 reads FNYEAQ. The CDR3 nucleotides read TGTGCCAGCAGCCTTAGCGGGAACCGTAACAATGAGCAGTTCTTC. Translated, it gives CASSLSGNRNNEQFF.